These 24 T cell receptor beta chains were all obtained from the same sample, sequenced in a study of identical twins. In TCRdb, the 5' RACE reads were re-called with MiXCR into one record per CDR3 protein. The repertoire holds more than 350,000 distinct CDR3 sequences, 9% seen once, with 8% to 10% in the top ten. Sequencing was carried out using naive T cells sorted from blood. These receptors were obtained from a woman between 50 and 59 years old in good health.

This clonotype showed up many times. The V gene is TRBV7-9, the J gene TRBJ2-7; D unresolved. Deletions cut 1 base from V and 3 bases from J, with 7 bases between. The CDR3 has 13 residues. Per germline, CDR1 SEHNR and CDR2 FQNEAQ (reference sequence). This CDR3 is CASSLGRGYEQYF. DNA of the CDR3: TGTGCCAGCAGCTTAGGTCGCGGCTACGAGCAGTACTTC.

To note about this clonotype: A read error may explain this, as a much larger clone is one base away. The chain joins TRBV7-9 to TRBJ2-3; no firm D call. The CDR3 sequence is 13 residues long. From germline, CDR1 is SEHNR and CDR2 FQNEAQ (reference sequence). Here the CDR3 reads CACSPKWADTQYF. The CDR3 DNA follows: TGTGCCTGCAGCCCTAAGTGGGCAGATACGCAGTATTTT.

This clonotype was observed a handful of times. The chain combines TRBV27 with TRBJ2-5; D might be TRBD1 or TRBD2, each matching 5 bases. Trimming shortened V by 6 bases and J by 4 bases, and 18 bases separated the two germline ends. The CDR3 has 15 amino acids. Germline CDR1 is MNHEY and CDR2 is SMNVEV (reference sequence). CDR3 nucleotides: TGTGCCAGCAGGGGACGCGAGGAGACGAGAGAGACCCAGTACTTC. Its protein product is CASRGREETRETQYF.

The DNA for the CDR3 is TGTGCCAGCAGTTTTACGCAGAGTGAAGCTTTCTTT. Its protein is CASSFTQSEAFF. The V gene is TRBV12-3 or TRBV12-4, the J gene TRBJ1-1, with no clear D. This CDR3 contains 12 residues. Trimming shortened V by 3 bases and J by 7 bases, and 9 bases separated the two germline ends.

This clonotype has only a few counts. V usage is TRBV7-3 and J usage is TRBJ2-1; D not certain. The CDR3 sequence is 13 residues long. Germline lookup yields CDR1 SGHTA and CDR2 FQGTGA. The germline V and J ends were trimmed by 4 bases and 9 bases, with 13 bases remaining between them. Written as DNA, the CDR3 is TGTGCCAGCAGCTCACTCGAGAGGAGTGAGCAGTTCTTC. Translated, it gives CASSSLERSEQFF.

The V call is TRBV7-8, the J call TRBJ2-7, with TRBD1 matching 7 bases. Per the germline V gene, CDR1 is SGHVS and CDR2 is FQNEAQ. This CDR3 is 15 amino acids long. V lost 4 bases, J lost 6 bases, and 12 bases stayed unmatched. CDR3 protein: CASSYRGQVGGEQYF. CDR3 sequence (DNA): TGTGCCAGCAGCTACAGGGGCCAAGTTGGGGGCGAGCAGTACTTC.

This clonotype was observed a few times. The chain employs TRBV9 and TRBJ1-2; no clear D gene. This CDR3 comprises 13 residues. The V end was cut by 0 bases, the J end by 7 bases, with 10 bases between. The germline V gene has CDR1 SGDLS and CDR2 YYNGEE. In DNA, the CDR3 is TGTGCCAGCAGCGTAGGGACCGGACCTGGCTACACCTTC. It encodes CASSVGTGPGYTF.

The V call is TRBV7-9, the J call TRBJ1-5, with D perhaps matching TRBD1 (5 bases). This CDR3 has 13 residues. Per germline, CDR1 SEHNR and CDR2 FQNEAQ (reference sequence). V was pared by 6 bases and J by 8 bases, with 14 bases between. CDR3 protein: CASSPGGSEPQHF. As DNA, the CDR3 is TGTGCCAGCAGTCCCGGGGGTTCGGAGCCCCAGCATTTT.

This clonotype occurred many times. V gene TRBV29-1 combines with J gene TRBJ1-3; the D gene is possibly TRBD1 (5 bases). The CDR3 runs to 12 residues. Germline CDR1 SQVTM, CDR2 ANQGSEA. Trimming took 2 bases from V and 8 from J, leaving 10 bases between them. CDR3 region: CSVESPGDTIYF. The CDR3 DNA is TGCAGCGTTGAATCTCCGGGGGACACCATATATTTT.

The rearrangement uses TRBV9 and TRBJ1-2; D not resolved. Trimming shortened V by 0 bases and J by 7 bases, and 19 bases separated the two germline ends. Germline V gene sequence: CDR1 SGDLS, CDR2 YYNGEE. This CDR3 has 16 residues. CDR3 amino acids: CASSVDVTVTTGGYTF. In nucleotides, the CDR3 is TGTGCCAGCAGCGTAGACGTCACAGTCACAACTGGTGGCTACACCTTC.

This clonotype was observed many times. V usage is TRBV14 and J usage is TRBJ2-2; 12 positions agree with TRBD2. The V gene end was trimmed by 3 bases and the J gene end by 0 bases; junction bases not matched to a gene: 2. The germline gives CDR1 SGHDN, CDR2 FVKESK. The length of the CDR3 is 17 residues. Here the CDR3 reads CASSHRLAGANTGELFF. Written as DNA, the CDR3 is TGTGCCAGCAGCCACCGACTAGCGGGGGCGAACACCGGGGAGCTGTTTTTT. The entire variable domain, with the rest obtained from reference TRBV14 and TRBJ2-2, is as follows: EAGVTQFPSHSVIEKGQTVTLRCDPISGHDNLYWYRRVMGKEIKFLLHFVKESKQDESGMPNNRFLAERTGGTYSTLKVQPAELEDSGVYFCASSHRLAGANTGELFFGEGSRLTVL.

In its sample, this clonotype was seen many times. V is TRBV5-6 and J is TRBJ1-2; the D is unclear. Deletions cut 4 bases from V and 2 bases from J, with 12 bases between. Looked up from germline, CDR1 is SGHDT and CDR2 is YYEEEE. The CDR3 extends over 14 amino acids. CDR3 protein: CASSTIRRNYGYTF. CDR3 DNA: TGTGCCAGCAGCACGATTCGCAGAAACTATGGCTACACCTTC. The variable domain in full, completed from reference TRBV5-6 and TRBJ1-2, reads DAGVTQSPTHLIKTRGQQVTLRCSPKSGHDTVSWYQQALGQGPQFIFQYYEEEERQRGNFPDRFSGHQFPNYSSELNVNALLLGDSALYLCASSTIRRNYGYTFGSGTRLTVV.

The chain employs TRBV20-1 and TRBJ2-5; D perhaps matches TRBD2 (5 bases). This CDR3 has 13 amino acids. CDR1 is DFQATT and CDR2 is SNEGSKA in the germline V gene (reference sequence). Trimming removed 2 bases from V and 5 bases from J, with 12 bases in between. The CDR3 region is CSARSSGHETQYF. Written as DNA, the CDR3 is TGCAGTGCTAGATCCAGCGGCCACGAGACCCAGTACTTC.

V and J are TRBV16 and TRBJ2-1; TRBD1 might be the D (6 bases). The germline V gene encodes CDR1 KGHSY and CDR2 FQNENV. Trimming pared 4 bases from V and 15 bases from J, leaving 19 bases between. This CDR3 comprises 13 residues. CDR3 nucleotide sequence: TGTGCCAGCAGCCCCTTTAGGGGGAAACTCCCGTTCTTC. This sequence encodes CASSPFRGKLPFF.

Many counts were recorded for this clonotype. The chain joins TRBV21-1 to TRBJ2-7. TRBV21-1 is annotated as a pseudogene. This CDR3 has 12 amino acids. CDR3 loop: CASSQPGHEQYF. In nucleotides, the CDR3 is TGTGCCAGCAGCCAACCGGGGCACGAGCAGTACTTC.

This clonotype was seen at least ten times. V gene TRBV12-3 or TRBV12-4 combines with J gene TRBJ2-2, with 7 bases aligning to TRBD1. Trimming at V came to 5 bases and at J to 7 bases, leaving 7 bases not matched to a gene. The CDR3 has 14 residues. CDR3 loop: CASSPDRAVGELFF. The CDR3 nucleotides are TGTGCCAGCAGTCCCGACAGGGCGGTCGGGGAGCTGTTTTTT.

The chain couples TRBV2 to TRBJ2-7; 12 bases agree with TRBD2. CDR1 SNHLY and CDR2 FYNNEI come from the germline V gene. The ends lost 2 bases at V and 4 bases at J; junction bases unmatched: 6. This CDR3 comprises 16 residues. The CDR3: CASSEPTSGSGYEQYF. Written as DNA, the CDR3 is TGTGCCAGCAGTGAACCGACTAGCGGGAGTGGGTACGAGCAGTACTTC.

This clonotype was seen many times. The genes are TRBV3-1 and TRBJ2-2; D is ambiguous. Germline assignment: CDR1 LGHDT and CDR2 YNNKEL (reference sequence). The germline V and J ends were trimmed by 2 bases and 5 bases, with 9 bases remaining between them. This CDR3 is built from 14 residues. CDR3 sequence (DNA): TGTGCCAGCAGCCAAAGGGCGAGAACCGGGGAGCTGTTTTTT. Translated, it gives CASSQRARTGELFF.

This clonotype was detected only a few times. J is TRBJ2-6 and V is TRBV6-6, with a possible D match to TRBD1 (5 bases). This CDR3 is 16 amino acids long. Germline CDR1 is MNHNY and CDR2 is SVGAGI (reference sequence). Deletions cut 5 bases from V and 2 bases from J, with 13 bases between. The CDR3, as DNA: TGTGCCAGCAGTAGAATAACAGGCGCTGGGGCCAACGTCCTGACTTTC. Translation: CASSRITGAGANVLTF.

The CDR3 bases are TGCGCCAGCAGCCAAGCGGGACTGCCTGGGGAGACCCAGTACTTC. Its translation: CASSQAGLPGETQYF. The V gene is TRBV4-1, the J gene TRBJ2-5; D possibly corresponds to TRBD2 (6 bases). The CDR3 extends over 15 amino acids. Trimming cost V 1 base and J 5 bases, with 14 bases left between them. Germline lookup yields CDR1 MGHRA and CDR2 YSYEKL.

On this clonotype: With a much larger clone just one base away, this may be a read error. This chain links TRBV20-1 with TRBJ2-2, with 10 positions matching TRBD2. CDR3 length: 15 amino acids. Germline CDR1 reads DFQATT; CDR2 reads SNEGSKA (reference sequence). DNA of the CDR3: TGCAGTGCTTCCCTAGCGGGAGTGAACACCGGGGAGCTGATTTTT. Amino acids: CSASLAGVNTGELIF.

The chain is built from TRBV20-1 and TRBJ2-3; D not resolved. CDR1 and CDR2 from the germline V gene are DFQATT and SNEGSKA (reference sequence). The CDR3 totals 14 residues. Deletions cut 0 bases from V and 3 bases from J, with 10 bases between. This chain's CDR3 is CSARDSLGTDTQYF. The CDR3 nucleotides are TGCAGTGCTAGAGATAGTTTGGGGACAGATACGCAGTATTTT.

This clonotype was counted only a few times. The chain joins TRBV20-1 to TRBJ1-2; TRBD1 might be the D (5 bases). CDR3 length: 14 amino acids. V lost 5 bases and J lost 4, with 17 bases in between. CDR1 and CDR2 (germline): DFQATT, SNEGSKA (reference sequence). The DNA of the CDR3 is TGCAGTGCTGGTGATGGGGGGATTGCCTATGGCTACACCTTC. Translating gives CSAGDGGIAYGYTF.

The gene calls are TRBV6-1 and TRBJ1-2; D unresolved. The CDR3 runs 15 residues. V was trimmed by 4 bases and J by 4 bases, leaving 16 bases between them. Germline V gene lookup returns CDR1 MNHNS and CDR2 SASEGT. CDR3 nucleotides: TGTGCCAGCAGTGTGGGGTCAGGCAACTTCTATGGCTACACCTTC. The encoded protein is CASSVGSGNFYGYTF.